Following are 27 T cell receptor beta chains from one sample sequenced in a study of human T cells and chemical hapten exposure. MiXCR was run by TCRdb on the RACE reads, yielding one entry per CDR3 protein. The sample shows about 54,000 distinct CDR3 sequences, 9.5% to 10% of them seen only once. Time point described: patch test 2, 6 weeks after DPC sensitization. Treatment in this sample: therapeutic diphenylcyclopropenone sensitization with weekly scalp DPC. The material was whole blood, obtained in connection with sensitization to the hapten diphenylcyclopropenone (DPC). The origin of the receptors is a woman in her forties or fifties with alopecia areata. Some clones in this sample may be carry-over from other donors' samples.

Of note for this clonotype: One end of the junction fails to match germline, which may point to a read error. The chain is built from TRBV29-1 and TRBJ2-5, with 7 positions matching TRBD2. The CDR3 length is 12 residues. Germline V lookup: CDR1 SQVTM, CDR2 ANQGSEA. This CDR3 is CSLREYQETQHF. The CDR3 nucleotides are TGCAGTCTGCGGGAGTACCAAGAGACCCAGCACTTC.

This clonotype showed up many times. The chain couples TRBV7-9 to TRBJ2-7; 8 nucleotides align to TRBD2. Germline values: CDR1 SEHNR, CDR2 FQNEAQ (reference sequence). V was pared by 3 bases and J by 6 bases, with 1 base of the junction left unmatched. The CDR3 extends over 12 amino acids. CDR3 bases: TGTGCCAGCAGCTTGCGGGAGGTCGAGCAGTACTTC. It is translated as CASSLREVEQYF.

This chain uses TRBV5-5 with TRBJ1-1; D gene uncertain. V lost 2 bases, J lost 4 bases, and 9 bases lay in between. The CDR3 totals 13 residues. Germline V gives CDR1 SGHKS, CDR2 YYEKEE (reference sequence). The CDR3 DNA sequence: TGTGCCAGCAGCTTATCGTTTACCACTGAAGCTTTCTTT. It specifies CASSLSFTTEAFF. Combining the CDR3 with reference TRBV5-5 and TRBJ1-1 gives the whole variable domain DAGVTQSPTHLIKTRGQQVTLRCSPISGHKSVSWYQQVLGQGPQFIFQYYEKEERGRGNFPDRFSARQFPNYSSELNVNALLLGDSALYLCASSLSFTTEAFFGQGTRLTVV.

This clonotype was recorded at least ten times. The chain uses TRBV6-2 or TRBV6-3 and TRBJ2-5; a weak D match, TRBD2 (6 bases). From germline, CDR1 is MNHEY and CDR2 SVGEGT. This CDR3 has 16 amino acids. V was shortened by 5 bases and J by 4 bases, with 20 bases between the two germline ends. The CDR3, as DNA: TGTGCCAGCAGTCCGTTCACTAGGCCCGGGGGAGAGACCCAGTACTTC. Residues: CASSPFTRPGGETQYF.

This clonotype was counted between two and nine times. The rearrangement links TRBV6-2 or TRBV6-3 to TRBJ2-7; 7 nucleotides match TRBD2. V shed 5 bases and J 1 base; nucleotides not matched to a gene: 2. Germline V gives CDR1 MNHEY, CDR2 SVGEGT. The CDR3 length is 13 residues. CDR3 in amino acids: CASSPAGSYEQYF. Written as DNA, the CDR3 is TGTGCCAGCAGTCCAGCGGGGTCCTACGAGCAGTACTTC.

This clonotype was picked up a small number of times. The rearrangement uses TRBV18 and TRBJ2-2, with 11 bases identical to TRBD2. Germline assignment: CDR1 KGHSH and CDR2 LQKENI. Trimming at V came to 0 bases and at J to 6 bases, leaving 9 bases not matched to a gene. This CDR3 is built from 18 residues. Here the CDR3 reads CASSPPNSLAGDSGELFF. Written as DNA, the CDR3 is TGTGCCAGCTCACCACCTAATTCACTAGCGGGAGATTCCGGGGAGCTGTTTTTT. The variable domain in full, with the rest retrieved from reference TRBV18 and TRBJ2-2, is NAGVMQNPRHLVRRRGQEARLRCSPMKGHSHVYWYRQLPEEGLKFMVYLQKENIIDESGMPKERFSAEFPKEGPSILRIQQVVRGDSAAYFCASSPPNSLAGDSGELFFGEGSRLTVL.

This clonotype was seen ten or more times. V gene TRBV29-1 combines with J gene TRBJ2-3; 9 nucleotides line up with TRBD2. The CDR3 extends over 18 amino acids. Germline CDR1 SQVTM, CDR2 ANQGSEA. Germline trimming cut 0 bases from V and 1 base from J; bases unmatched to any gene: 11. The CDR3 coding sequence is TGCAGCGTTGAAGAATCGGGACTAGCCCGCTCCGGCACAGATACGCAGTATTTT. Its translation is CSVEESGLARSGTDTQYF.

There are many counts of this clonotype. The genes are TRBV29-1 and TRBJ1-5; D remains unclear. The CDR3 length is 12 residues. Trimming removed 5 bases from V and 3 bases from J, with 8 bases in between. Germline assignment: CDR1 SQVTM and CDR2 ANQGSEA. The CDR3 coding sequence is TGCAGCGTTAGCGGATCCAATCAGCCCCAGCATTTT. It yields the protein CSVSGSNQPQHF.

This clonotype was seen a handful of times. The chain has TRBV20-1 and TRBJ1-1; D might be TRBD1 (6 bases). V lost 5 bases to trimming and J lost 5 bases, with 12 bases between them. Germline loops: CDR1 DFQATT, CDR2 SNEGSKA (reference sequence). CDR3 length: 12 amino acids. CDR3 nucleotide sequence: TGCAGTGCTGCCGAGGGGGGTACTGAAGCTTTCTTT. It yields the protein CSAAEGGTEAFF.

The chain carries TRBV25-1 and TRBJ2-5; 11 positions agree with TRBD2. Germline CDR1 is MGHDK and CDR2 is SYGVNS. Trimming took 8 bases from V and 10 from J; bases not matched to a gene: 9. The CDR3 runs to 13 residues. CDR3 amino acids: CASAGLAGGNQYF. In DNA, the CDR3 is TGTGCCAGCGCGGGGCTAGCGGGGGGCAACCAGTACTTC. Supplemented by reference TRBV25-1 and TRBJ2-5, the full variable domain reads EADIYQTPRYLVIGTGKKITLECSQTMGHDKMYWYQQDPGMELHLIHYSYGVNSTEKGDLSSESTVSRIRTEHFPLTLESARPSHTSQYLCASAGLAGGNQYFGPGTRLLVL.

The chain has TRBV5-1 and TRBJ2-3; D ambiguous. The CDR3 covers 15 residues. V lost 3 bases to trimming and J lost 2 bases, with 13 bases between them. Germline V gene lookup returns CDR1 SGHRS and CDR2 YFSETQ. As DNA, the CDR3 is TGCGCCAGCAGCTCCCTGGGGATTTCCACAGATACGCAGTATTTT. Amino acid sequence: CASSSLGISTDTQYF.

This clonotype was counted many times. The rearrangement links TRBV4-2 to TRBJ1-1; 9 nucleotides agree with TRBD1. V was pared by 2 bases and J by 7 bases, with 5 bases of the junction left unmatched. The CDR3 consists of 14 residues. Germline V gene sequence: CDR1 LGHNA, CDR2 YNFKEQ. In DNA form, the CDR3 reads TGTGCCAGCAGCCAAAAAAGACAGGGGGTTGAAGCTTTCTTT. Translating gives CASSQKRQGVEAFF.

This clonotype was observed a few times. The chain carries TRBV5-1 and TRBJ2-3, with 13 bases lining up with TRBD2. Germline loops: CDR1 SGHRS, CDR2 YFSETQ. There are 16 residues in the CDR3. V lost 3 bases to trimming and J lost 1 base; unmatched junction nucleotides: 2. The CDR3 sequence is CASSWTSGGRTDTQYF. CDR3 sequence (DNA): TGCGCCAGCAGCTGGACTAGCGGGGGCCGCACAGATACGCAGTATTTT.

This clonotype was seen ten or more times. The rearrangement links TRBV28 to TRBJ2-6; 9 bases match TRBD1. Germline CDR1 is MDHEN and CDR2 is SYDVKM. Trimming took 6 bases from V and 2 from J; bases not matched to a gene: 2. The CDR3 is 15 residues long. The CDR3 nucleotides read TGTGCCAGCAGAACAGGGGGCGCTGGGGCCAACGTCCTGACTTTC. Protein sequence: CASRTGGAGANVLTF.

There are a few counts of this clonotype. The V and J genes are TRBV7-9 and TRBJ2-7; no definite D call. CDR3 length equals 15 residues. Germline V gives CDR1 SEHNR, CDR2 FQNEAQ (reference sequence). With 5 bases removed from V and 0 bases from J, the gap between germline ends came to 14 bases. CDR3 sequence (DNA): TGTGCCAGCAGCGTAGTGGCCCTCCCCTCCTACGAGCAGTACTTC. Protein product: CASSVVALPSYEQYF.

This clonotype was seen a handful of times. The chain recombines TRBV7-2 with TRBJ2-2; D is perhaps TRBD2 (7 bases). The V gene lost 2 bases and the J gene lost 4 bases, with 20 bases spanning the gap. CDR3 size: 18 residues. The germline CDR1 and CDR2 sequences are SGHTA and FQGNSA. CDR3 region: CASSLQSGPGGPTGELFF. The CDR3 coding sequence is TGTGCCAGCAGCTTACAGTCGGGTCCGGGGGGCCCCACCGGGGAGCTGTTTTTT.

This clonotype was recorded many times. The V and J genes are TRBV5-1 and TRBJ2-5, with D unclear. V lost 5 bases to trimming and J lost 5 bases, with 7 bases between them. The CDR3 runs 11 residues. The V gene's germline CDR1 is SGHRS and CDR2 YFSETQ. The CDR3 nucleotides read TGCGCCAGCAGGACGGAGGAGACCCAGTACTTC. Translated, it gives CASRTEETQYF.

This clonotype was seen more than once but under ten times. The rearrangement uses TRBV6-6 and TRBJ2-4; D may be TRBD2 (6 bases). The CDR3 is made up of 17 amino acids. Trimming shortened V by 2 bases and J by 1 base, and 15 bases separated the two germline ends. Germline CDR1 is MNHNY and CDR2 is SVGAGI (reference sequence). CDR3 DNA: TGTGCCAGCAGTTACCGCGGCTCGGGGGTGGCCAAAAACATTCAGTACTTC. It translates to CASSYRGSGVAKNIQYF.

There are many counts of this clonotype. The rearrangement links TRBV10-1 to TRBJ1-1; TRBD1 is a possible D gene (5 bases). This CDR3 spans 14 amino acids. Germline-derived CDR1 and CDR2 are WNHNN and SYGVQD (reference sequence). V dropped 3 bases and J dropped 1 base, with 9 bases sitting between them. This CDR3 reads CASSDQGPNTEAFF. The CDR3 DNA reads as TGCGCCAGCAGTGACCAGGGACCGAACACTGAAGCTTTCTTT.

This clonotype was detected a few times. The V gene is TRBV7-8, the J gene TRBJ1-3; possibly TRBD1 for D (5 bases). CDR3 length equals 16 residues. Germline V gives CDR1 SGHVS, CDR2 FQNEAQ. Trimming removed 0 bases at V and 7 bases at J, with 16 bases between. CDR3 sequence: CASSLAQAANRNTIYF. In DNA form, the CDR3 reads TGTGCCAGCAGCTTAGCGCAGGCAGCCAACAGGAACACCATATATTTT.

This clonotype was seen repeatedly, ten times or more. V gene TRBV7-6 combines with J gene TRBJ2-3, with 9 bases fitting TRBD2. The germline V gene has CDR1 SGHVS and CDR2 FNYEAQ. The CDR3 has 18 residues. V dropped 6 bases and J dropped 1; count of bases not matched to a gene: 14. CDR3 residues: CASSHPPVSGRGTDTQYF. The CDR3 coding sequence is TGTGCCAGCAGTCACCCCCCAGTTAGCGGGAGAGGCACAGATACGCAGTATTTT.

The V and J genes are TRBV10-3 and TRBJ2-1; either TRBD1 or TRBD2 may fit D (6 bases each). Germline CDR1 and CDR2: ENHRY and SYGVKD. V was shortened by 0 bases and J by 7 bases, with 16 bases between the two germline ends. The CDR3 is 16 residues long. The CDR3 loop is CAISESRQGRSNEQFF. The DNA for the CDR3 is TGTGCCATCAGTGAGTCGAGGCAGGGGAGGTCGAATGAGCAGTTCTTC.

V is TRBV12-3 or TRBV12-4 and J is TRBJ2-7; D may be TRBD2 (6 bases). This CDR3 is built from 15 residues. Trimming cost V 3 bases and J 0 bases, with 12 bases left between them. CDR3 in amino acids: CASSLGGAFSYEQYF. In DNA form, the CDR3 reads TGTGCCAGCAGTTTGGGCGGGGCCTTCTCCTACGAGCAGTACTTC.

This clonotype was picked up many times. The rearrangement joins TRBV4-1 to TRBJ2-1; no clear D gene. This CDR3 has 13 residues. Trimming took 4 bases from V and 7 from J, leaving 11 bases between them. Germline lookup yields CDR1 MGHRA and CDR2 YSYEKL. This CDR3 is CASSLPGENEQFF. CDR3 coding DNA: TGCGCCAGCAGCCTTCCGGGTGAAAATGAGCAGTTCTTC.

The chain carries TRBV20-1 and TRBJ2-4; the match to TRBD1 covers 10 bases. J was trimmed by 3 bases and V by 6 bases; bases with no gene match: 8. CDR3 length: 15 residues. From germline, CDR1 is DFQATT and CDR2 SNEGSKA (reference sequence). CDR3 loop: CSATTGGAGKNIQYF. The CDR3 coding sequence is TGCAGTGCCACGACAGGGGGCGCGGGCAAAAACATTCAGTACTTC.

The chain links TRBV2 to TRBJ1-1, with D unresolved. V lost 4 bases to trimming and J lost 7 bases, with 7 bases between them. CDR1 and CDR2 (germline): SNHLY, FYNNEI. The CDR3 consists of 11 residues. The CDR3 loop is CASSGWDEAFF. The CDR3 DNA is TGTGCCAGCAGTGGGTGGGATGAAGCTTTCTTT.

The gene calls are TRBV20-1 and TRBJ2-1; 9 positions agree with TRBD2. Germline values: CDR1 DFQATT, CDR2 SNEGSKA (reference sequence). V was clipped by 0 bases and J by 4 bases; unmatched bases: 4. The CDR3 has 15 amino acids. Written as DNA, the CDR3 is TGCAGTGCTAGAGATGGTCTAGCGGGGTACAATGAGCAGTTCTTC. It is translated as CSARDGLAGYNEQFF.